The TCR beta chain under discussion was sequenced for a study of T-cell reconstitution after alpha-beta-depleted transplantation in children. The CDR3 has 17 amino acids. The germline V gene encodes CDR1 KGHSH and CDR2 LQKENI. Trimming removed 0 bases from V and 8 bases from J; junction bases left unmatched: 11. Preparation of the TCRbeta library used unique molecular identifiers. MiXCR, run by TCRdb on the PCR reads, gives a single entry per CDR3 protein. The data contain approximately 83,000 distinct CDR3 sequences, 9% to 15% of them singletons. The sample in question was PBMCs from the stem cell graft donor, obtained from the stem cell graft. This sequence joins TRBV18 and TRBJ1-2, with 11 bases identical to TRBD1. The receptor comes from a human donor who donated a stem cell graft to a child with inherited bone marrow failure. The CDR3 sequence: CASSPPGSAGTGGGYTF. The CDR3 DNA is TGTGCCAGCTCACCACCTGGGAGTGCCGGGACAGGGGGAGGCTACACCTTC.